This T cell receptor (beta chain) was retrieved from a study of vaccination and CD4 T cells after COVID-19. Study summary: Recovered-phase convalescent patients showed SARS-CoV-2 positivity by nasal swab PCR; nine or ten were mild, one severe.

Regarding treatment: 10-day PBMC culture with coronavirus spike peptide pools or control peptides (ViraFEST assay). It was with approximately 9.7 IU/ml IL-2 and 8 to 10 ug/ml peptide pools that 1.5 million to 2 million PBMCs per well were cultured. An Oncomine TCR Beta short-read assay was used to sequence the DNA from cultured CD4+ T cells. Via MiXCR, TCRdb re-called the PCR reads, giving one row per CDR3 protein. The sample lists 12,000 or so distinct CDR3 sequences; roughly 59% were seen once. On this clonotype: Its antigen is currently unknown.

The source material was CD4+ T cells from blood, cultured in vitro. This receptor was obtained from a human donor who had recovered from COVID-19.

CDR3 bases: TGTGCCAGCAGTTTTAACGGACGCTACGAGCAGTACTTC. Translation gives CASSFNGRYEQYF. The chain employs TRBV27 and TRBJ2-7; D gene unclear. This CDR3 is built from 13 residues. The V end lost 3 bases, the J end lost 3 bases, and 9 bases lay between the germline ends. Germline V gene sequence: CDR1 MNHEY, CDR2 SMNVEV (reference sequence).